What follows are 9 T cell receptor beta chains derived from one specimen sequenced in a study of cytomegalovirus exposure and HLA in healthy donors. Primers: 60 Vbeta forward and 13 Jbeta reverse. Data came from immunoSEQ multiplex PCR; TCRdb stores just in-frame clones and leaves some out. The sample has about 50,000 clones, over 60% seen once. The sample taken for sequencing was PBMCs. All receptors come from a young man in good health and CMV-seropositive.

This CDR3 is CASSLDRVGSYEQYF. CDR3 DNA: TGTGCCAGCAGCTTAGACAGGGTGGGCTCCTACGAGCAGTACTTC. The chain links TRBV11-2 to TRBJ2-7, with a tentative D call TRBD1 (5 bases). The V and J ends lost 0 bases and 0 bases respectively, with 9 bases between them. The CDR3 is 15 amino acids. CDR1 and CDR2 from the germline V gene are SGHAT and FQNNGV.

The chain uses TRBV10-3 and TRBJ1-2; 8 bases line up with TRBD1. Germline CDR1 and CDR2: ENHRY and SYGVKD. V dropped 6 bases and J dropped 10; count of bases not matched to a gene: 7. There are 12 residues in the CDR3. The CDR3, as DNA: TGTGCCATCAGGGGGACAGGATTTAACTACACCTTC. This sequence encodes CAIRGTGFNYTF.

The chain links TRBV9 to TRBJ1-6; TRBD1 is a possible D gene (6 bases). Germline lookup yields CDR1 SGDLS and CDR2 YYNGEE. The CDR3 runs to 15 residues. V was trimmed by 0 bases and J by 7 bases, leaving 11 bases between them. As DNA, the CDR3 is TGTGCCAGCAGCGTAGGCAGGGGATTAAATTCACCCCTCCACTTT. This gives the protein CASSVGRGLNSPLHF.

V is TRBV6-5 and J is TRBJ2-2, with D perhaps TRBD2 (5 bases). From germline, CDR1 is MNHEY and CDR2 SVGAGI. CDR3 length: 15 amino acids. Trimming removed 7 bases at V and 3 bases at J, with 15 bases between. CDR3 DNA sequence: TGTGCCAGCACCCCCAGTGCGGGCTACACCGGGGAGCTGTTTTTT. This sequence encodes CASTPSAGYTGELFF.

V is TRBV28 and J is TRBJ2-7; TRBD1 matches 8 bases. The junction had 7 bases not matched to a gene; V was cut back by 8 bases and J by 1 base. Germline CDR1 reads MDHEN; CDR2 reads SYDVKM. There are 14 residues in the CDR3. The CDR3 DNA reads TGTGCCAGCGTCCCCAGGGGGCGATCCTACGAGCAGTACTTC. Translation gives CASVPRGRSYEQYF.

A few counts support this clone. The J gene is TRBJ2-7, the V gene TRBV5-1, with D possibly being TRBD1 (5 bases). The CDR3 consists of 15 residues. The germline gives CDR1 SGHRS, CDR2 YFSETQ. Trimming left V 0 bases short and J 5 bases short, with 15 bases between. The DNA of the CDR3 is TGCGCCAGCAGCTTGGGGGCAGGGAAGTATGACGAGCAGTACTTC. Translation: CASSLGAGKYDEQYF.

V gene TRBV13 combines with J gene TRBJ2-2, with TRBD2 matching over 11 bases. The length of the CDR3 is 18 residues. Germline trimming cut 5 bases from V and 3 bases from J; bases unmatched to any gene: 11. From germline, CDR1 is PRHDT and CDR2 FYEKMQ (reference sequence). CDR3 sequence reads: CASSARLAGIWDTGELFF. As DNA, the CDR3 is TGTGCCAGCAGCGCCCGACTAGCGGGGATATGGGACACCGGGGAGCTGTTTTTT.

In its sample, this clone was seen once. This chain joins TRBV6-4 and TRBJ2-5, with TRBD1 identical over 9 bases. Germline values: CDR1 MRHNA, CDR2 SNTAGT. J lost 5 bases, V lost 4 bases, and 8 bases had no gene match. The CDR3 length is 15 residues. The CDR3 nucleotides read TGTGCCAGCAGTGCCCGGACAGGGGTTTCGGAGACCCAGTACTTC. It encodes CASSARTGVSETQYF.

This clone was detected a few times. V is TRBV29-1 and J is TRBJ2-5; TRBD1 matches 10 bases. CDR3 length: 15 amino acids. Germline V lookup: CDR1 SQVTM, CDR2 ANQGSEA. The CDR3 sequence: CSCKPGTGVDETQYF. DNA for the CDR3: TGCAGTTGTAAGCCCGGGACAGGGGTGGATGAGACCCAGTACTTC.